Each of the 26 T cell receptor beta chains below was sequenced from the same sample in a study of neoadjuvant anti-PD-1 for oral cavity cancer (dated by TCRdb to about 2021). Library creation used the immunoSEQ multiplex PCR assay. What TCRdb holds here is the immuneACCESS table cut down to in-frame rearrangements. Part of the clones is not present; checked against another copy, under half of the missing clones reflect an unresolved V gene, and the others are unexplained. The sample records 14,000 or so clones, around 76% of which are singletons. The top ten hold approximately 2.5% of the sample. The time point label, read with the paper, signifies: after neoadjuvant nivolumab, at surgical resection. The specimen comprised PBMCs, sampled after nivolumab (anti-PD-1) treatment. The receptors stem from a person between 40 and 80 years old with oral cavity squamous cell carcinoma.

V gene TRBV5-1 combines with J gene TRBJ2-5; TRBD2 agrees at 13 bases. The CDR3 spans 16 residues. Germline trimming cut 0 bases from V and 7 bases from J; bases unmatched to any gene: 6. Looked up from germline, CDR1 is SGHRS and CDR2 is YFSETQ. CDR3 sequence: CASSLAGTSGAPTQYF. The DNA for the CDR3 is TGCGCCAGCAGCTTGGCCGGGACTAGCGGGGCACCGACCCAGTACTTC.

The chain joins TRBV11-2 to TRBJ2-5; D tentatively fits TRBD1 or TRBD2 (5 bases each). From germline, CDR1 is SGHAT and CDR2 FQNNGV. The CDR3 has 14 residues. V lost 5 bases to trimming and J lost 6 bases, with 16 bases between them. CDR3 amino acids: CASSLPGRRKTQYF. The CDR3 DNA sequence: TGTGCCAGCAGCCTGCCGGGGCGTAGGAAGACCCAGTACTTC.

This chain links TRBV7-9 with TRBJ1-5; TRBD1 agrees at 10 bases. The germline V gene has CDR1 SEHNR and CDR2 FQNEAQ (reference sequence). With 3 bases clipped from V and 4 bases from J, the junction kept 6 bases outside the gene matches. The CDR3 is made up of 16 amino acids. The CDR3 spells CASSLGDRGDNQPQHF. The CDR3 nucleotides are TGTGCCAGCAGCTTGGGGGACAGGGGTGATAATCAGCCCCAGCATTTT.

This clone was detected only a few times. CDR3 sequence reads: CASSMAEDQQAQHF. Here the CDR3 DNA reads TGTGCCAGCTCCATGGCAGAAGACCAGCAGGCCCAGCATTTT. The chain carries TRBV18 and TRBJ1-5, with D unresolved. Germline V lookup: CDR1 KGHSH, CDR2 LQKENI. This CDR3 has 14 amino acids. V gave up 6 bases and J gave up 11 bases, with 20 bases separating them.

Note on this clone: Sequence at one end of the junction differs from germline and may be a read error. The chain uses TRBV7-7 and TRBJ2-5; TRBD1 agrees at 11 bases. Germline V lookup: CDR1 SSHAT, CDR2 FNYEAQ (reference sequence). CDR3 size: 15 residues. The CDR3 loop reads CASSPPGTGGETQYF. The CDR3 DNA follows: TGTGCTAGCAGCCCTCCCGGGACAGGGGGAGAGACCCAGTACTTC.

The chain recombines TRBV11-2 with TRBJ1-6, with D perhaps TRBD1 (5 bases). The germline gives CDR1 SGHAT, CDR2 FQNNGV. Trimming pared 5 bases from V and 5 bases from J, leaving 10 bases between. The CDR3 extends over 14 amino acids. CDR3 protein: CASSKSGDNSPLHF. CDR3 coding DNA: TGTGCCAGCAGCAAGTCGGGGGATAATTCACCCCTCCACTTT.

The CDR3 loop reads CASMGAGLETQYF. In nucleotides, the CDR3 is TGTGCCTCGATGGGGGCCGGTCTTGAGACCCAGTACTTC. The genes are TRBV30 and TRBJ2-5; D is perhaps TRBD1 (6 bases). V was shortened by 7 bases and J by 5 bases, with 17 bases between the two germline ends. CDR3 length: 13 residues. The germline V gene encodes CDR1 GTSNPN and CDR2 SVGIG (reference sequence). The variable domain in full, with the rest retrieved from reference TRBV30 and TRBJ2-5, is SQTIHQWPATLVQPVGSPLSLECTVEGTSNPNLYWYRQAAGRGLQLLFYSVGIGQISSEVPQNLSASRPQDRQFILSSKKLLLSDSGFYLCASMGAGLETQYFGPGTRLLVL.

V and J are TRBV10-2 and TRBJ1-2, with a tentative D call TRBD1 (5 bases). CDR1 is WSHSY and CDR2 is SAAADI in the germline V gene. V shed 0 bases and J shed 0 bases, with 8 bases lying between them. The CDR3 length is 15 residues. DNA for the CDR3: TGCGCCAGCAGTGAGTCCGGGGGGACTAACTATGGCTACACCTTC. Encoded protein: CASSESGGTNYGYTF.

This chain connects TRBV5-1 to TRBJ2-7, with 11 positions matching TRBD2. Germline values: CDR1 SGHRS, CDR2 YFSETQ. The CDR3 is made up of 14 amino acids. V was clipped by 4 bases and J by 4 bases; unmatched bases: 4. CDR3 sequence: CASSITSGSYEQYF. The CDR3, as DNA: TGCGCCAGCAGCATTACTAGCGGGAGTTACGAGCAGTACTTC.

The chain joins TRBV10-3 to TRBJ2-3; D might be TRBD1 (6 bases). Germline V gene sequence: CDR1 ENHRY, CDR2 SYGVKD. The CDR3 totals 14 residues. The V and J ends lost 9 bases and 0 bases respectively, with 13 bases between them. The CDR3 coding sequence is TGTGCCATGTCACAGGGTCTTAGCACAGATACGCAGTATTTT. This encodes CAMSQGLSTDTQYF.

The chain links TRBV30 to TRBJ2-3, with D tentatively TRBD2 (5 bases). This CDR3 comprises 14 residues. Trimming stripped 2 bases from V and 0 bases from J, with 9 bases between. Per the germline V gene, CDR1 is GTSNPN and CDR2 is SVGIG (reference sequence). DNA of the CDR3: TGTGCCTGGAGTAAAGGCGGGAGCACAGATACGCAGTATTTT. Protein sequence: CAWSKGGSTDTQYF.

The chain has TRBV11-3 and TRBJ1-4, with D perhaps matching TRBD1 (5 bases). From germline, CDR1 is SGHNT and CDR2 YENEEA. The ends were cut back, 3 bases at V and 10 bases at J, with 9 bases in the middle. This CDR3 is 12 amino acids long. The CDR3 DNA is TGTGCCAGCAGCTTGGGGGGTGGAAAACTGTTTTTT. Amino acids: CASSLGGGKLFF.

The gene calls are TRBV27 and TRBJ2-7; the D gene could be TRBD1 or TRBD2 (5 bases each). Trimming pared 8 bases from V and 3 bases from J, leaving 17 bases between. The germline V gene encodes CDR1 MNHEY and CDR2 SMNVEV (reference sequence). The CDR3 has 14 residues. The CDR3 DNA reads TGTGCCAGCGGCCGGGACCGAGTTAACTACGAGCAGTACTTC. Its translation: CASGRDRVNYEQYF.

This sequence joins TRBV6-1 and TRBJ1-5; TRBD1 matches 9 bases. V dropped 4 bases and J dropped 6; count of bases not matched to a gene: 13. This CDR3 region has 17 residues. Germline lookup yields CDR1 MNHNS and CDR2 SASEGT. The CDR3 loop is CASSARLGQGGSQPQHF. The DNA of the CDR3 is TGTGCCAGCAGTGCAAGACTGGGACAGGGAGGGAGTCAGCCCCAGCATTTT.

This clone was detected once. J is TRBJ2-3 and V is TRBV7-2, with D unclear. V dropped 1 base and J dropped 11 bases, with 19 bases sitting between them. This CDR3 is built from 15 residues. Germline values: CDR1 SGHTA, CDR2 FQGNSA. In DNA, the CDR3 is TGTGCCAGCAGCTTAGAGGCAGGCCACCAGTCCGGGCAGTATTTT. Encoded protein: CASSLEAGHQSGQYF.

The chain couples TRBV29-1 to TRBJ2-6; no clear D gene. In germline, CDR1 is SQVTM, CDR2 ANQGSEA. V gave up 6 bases and J gave up 0 bases, with 18 bases separating them. This CDR3 spans 17 amino acids. Here the CDR3 DNA reads TGCAGCGTCGAACCGGGTCTTCAGACCTCTGGGGCCAACGTCCTGACTTTC. As protein: CSVEPGLQTSGANVLTF.

In this sample, this clone turned up a few times. DNA for the CDR3: TGTGCCAGTAGCCTGGTTGGGGGACTGAACACTGAAGCTTTCTTT. Its translation: CASSLVGGLNTEAFF. This rearrangement joins TRBV19 to TRBJ1-1; D possibly corresponds to TRBD1 (5 bases). This CDR3 has 15 residues. Per germline, CDR1 LNHDA and CDR2 SQIVND (reference sequence). Trimming stripped 6 bases from V and 0 bases from J, with 14 bases between.

The V gene is TRBV5-1, the J gene TRBJ2-3; 12 bases match TRBD2. The length of the CDR3 is 16 residues. V shed 3 bases, J shed 7 bases, and the junction held 9 bases outside the gene matches. Germline values: CDR1 SGHRS, CDR2 YFSETQ. As DNA, the CDR3 is TGCGCCAGCAGCTCCGGGACTAGCGGGCCCTTAAATACGCAGTATTTT. Amino acid sequence: CASSSGTSGPLNTQYF.

The chain recombines TRBV10-3 with TRBJ2-1; 9 bases match TRBD1. The V gene end was trimmed by 5 bases and the J gene end by 6 bases; junction bases not matched to a gene: 2. CDR3 size: 13 residues. CDR1 ENHRY and CDR2 SYGVKD come from the germline V gene. The CDR3 DNA follows: TGTGCCATCAGTACGGGACAGGGCAATGAGCAGTTCTTC. Its protein is CAISTGQGNEQFF.

The chain couples TRBV2 to TRBJ2-1, with D tentatively TRBD2 (6 bases). Trimming shortened V by 6 bases and J by 12 bases, and 15 bases separated the two germline ends. Germline V gene data show CDR1 as SNHLY and CDR2 as FYNNEI. This CDR3 contains 12 residues. The CDR3 sequence is CASRETRFRQFF. CDR3 in DNA: TGTGCCAGCAGGGAGACTAGATTTCGGCAGTTCTTC.

The chain has TRBV19 and TRBJ2-1; 7 bases match TRBD2. Germline V CDR1 and CDR2: LNHDA, SQIVND (reference sequence). This CDR3 spans 17 amino acids. J lost 4 bases, V lost 3 bases, and 12 bases had no gene match. CDR3 in amino acids: CASSIPGGSSLYNEQFF. CDR3 sequence (DNA): TGTGCCAGTAGTATTCCGGGGGGTTCGTCGCTGTACAATGAGCAGTTCTTC. Full variable domain (remainder filled in from reference TRBV19 and TRBJ2-1): DGGITQSPKYLFRKEGQNVTLSCEQNLNHDAMYWYRQDPGQGLRLIYYSQIVNDFQKGDIAEGYSVSREKKESFPLTVTSAQKNPTAFYLCASSIPGGSSLYNEQFFGPGTRLTVL.

A remark on this clone: The junction departs from the called germline gene at one end, perhaps through a read error. CDR3 nucleotide sequence: TGTGCCAGCAGGTTAACGATCGCCGGGGAGCTGTTTTTT. Its protein product is CASRLTIAGELFF. The chain links TRBV7-3 to TRBJ2-2; D gene uncertain. The CDR3 runs to 13 residues. Germline values: CDR1 SGHTA, CDR2 FQGTGA.

The rearrangement joins TRBV10-3 to TRBJ2-2; D uncertain. V dropped 6 bases and J dropped 4 bases, with 6 bases sitting between them. The CDR3 runs 12 residues. Germline V gene sequence: CDR1 ENHRY, CDR2 SYGVKD. The CDR3 DNA is TGTGCCATCAGAAACTCCACCGGGGAGCTGTTTTTT. It specifies CAIRNSTGELFF.

This sequence joins TRBV29-1 and TRBJ1-5; D call uncertain. CDR3 length: 13 residues. Germline V gene data show CDR1 as SQVTM and CDR2 as ANQGSEA. Trimming left V 5 bases short and J 3 bases short, with 11 bases between. CDR3 DNA: TGCAGCGTTAGTCAGGAAGTCAATCAGCCCCAGCATTTT. Translated, it gives CSVSQEVNQPQHF.

The V call is TRBV28, the J call TRBJ1-1; D may be TRBD1 (6 bases). Germline V CDR1 and CDR2: MDHEN, SYDVKM. V was cut by 6 bases and J by 5 bases, with 19 bases left in between. The CDR3 has 15 amino acids. CDR3 sequence: CASRVGGAVETEAFF. CDR3 nucleotides: TGTGCCAGCAGGGTCGGGGGGGCGGTTGAGACTGAAGCTTTCTTT.

This sequence joins TRBV5-5 and TRBJ1-3; 7 bases match TRBD1. The CDR3 totals 15 residues. J lost 2 bases, V lost 5 bases, and 7 bases had no gene match. The V gene's germline CDR1 is SGHKS and CDR2 YYEKEE (reference sequence). The CDR3 DNA sequence: TGTGCCAGCAGGCGTGACAGGGAGGCTGGAAACACCATATATTTT. This encodes CASRRDREAGNTIYF. Full variable domain (outside the CDR3, taken from reference TRBV5-5 and TRBJ1-3): DAGVTQSPTHLIKTRGQQVTLRCSPISGHKSVSWYQQVLGQGPQFIFQYYEKEERGRGNFPDRFSARQFPNYSSELNVNALLLGDSALYLCASRRDREAGNTIYFGEGSWLTVV.